What follows are 13 T cell receptor beta chains derived from one specimen sequenced in a study of CD8 T cells in Susac syndrome. A quantity of roughly 0.5 to 1 ug RNA underwent reverse transcription using random hexamers. From the immunoSEQ multiplex PCR reads, TCRdb called clonotypes with MiXCR, one entry per CDR3 protein. This sample yields 140,000 to 150,000 distinct CDR3 sequences, of which 90% to 96% are seen a single time; more than 0.075% belongs to the top ten. The source material was CD4+ T cells from PBMCs. Every receptor here comes from a human donor with Susac syndrome.

V and J are TRBV28 and TRBJ2-7, with D perhaps TRBD2 (8 bases). This CDR3 has 14 amino acids. From germline, CDR1 is MDHEN and CDR2 SYDVKM. V was cut by 7 bases and J by 6 bases, with 19 bases left in between. CDR3 coding DNA: TGTGCCAGCACCAGGGGGGCGGGAGGTCTCGAGCAGTACTTC. Amino acid sequence: CASTRGAGGLEQYF.

The V and J genes are TRBV11-2 and TRBJ2-4; D possibly matches TRBD1 or TRBD2 (5 bases each). With 5 bases removed from V and 1 base from J, the gap between germline ends came to 15 bases. This CDR3 contains 16 residues. Germline CDR1 reads SGHAT; CDR2 reads FQNNGV. CDR3 amino acids: CASSILVGAAKNIQYF. The DNA for the CDR3 is TGTGCCAGCAGCATCCTGGTCGGGGCGGCCAAAAACATTCAGTACTTC.

The genes are TRBV18 and TRBJ1-5; D unresolved. The CDR3 consists of 14 residues. Trimming cost V 2 bases and J 1 base, with 6 bases left between them. From germline, CDR1 is KGHSH and CDR2 LQKENI. CDR3 loop: CASSPAQSNQPQHF. DNA for the CDR3: TGTGCCAGCTCACCAGCACAAAGCAATCAGCCCCAGCATTTT.

The chain links TRBV23-1 to TRBJ1-2; perhaps TRBD1 as D (5 bases). TRBV23-1 belongs to the ORF category, with a function that is uncertain. V lost 8 bases, J lost 0 bases, and 13 bases lay in between. The CDR3 contains 14 residues. Here the CDR3 DNA reads TGCGCCAGCGTGGGCGACAGTTCTAACTATGGCTACACCTTC. Residues: CASVGDSSNYGYTF.

This chain joins TRBV3-1 and TRBJ2-7, with D uncertain. The ends were cut back, 3 bases at V and 5 bases at J, with 5 bases in the middle. The CDR3 is 11 residues long. CDR1 and CDR2 (germline): LGHDT, YNNKEL (reference sequence). The CDR3 bases are TGTGCCAGCAGCCAGCGCGACGAGCAGTACTTC. Amino acid sequence: CASSQRDEQYF.

The chain couples TRBV7-2 to TRBJ1-3; possibly TRBD1 for D (5 bases). The CDR3 has 13 amino acids. V shed 3 bases and J shed 8 bases, with 11 bases lying between them. From germline, CDR1 is SGHTA and CDR2 FQGNSA. The CDR3 nucleotides read TGTGCCAGCAGCTTGGGGTTGACAGACACCATATATTTT. Encoded protein: CASSLGLTDTIYF.

The chain is built from TRBV20-1 and TRBJ2-2; perhaps TRBD2 as D (6 bases). The CDR3 runs 15 residues. V was trimmed by 1 base and J by 5 bases, leaving 14 bases between them. Germline loops: CDR1 DFQATT, CDR2 SNEGSKA (reference sequence). The CDR3 DNA is TGCAGTGCTAGAGTGGCGGGACGGGAAACCGGGGAGCTGTTTTTT. Amino acid sequence: CSARVAGRETGELFF.

The genes are TRBV24-1 and TRBJ2-3, with TRBD2 matching 7 bases. Germline CDR1 KGHDR, CDR2 SFDVKD. V shed 9 bases, J shed 4 bases, and the junction held 6 bases outside the gene matches. The CDR3 runs to 13 residues. CDR3 amino acids: CATSLAGADTQYF. The CDR3 DNA follows: TGTGCCACCTCACTTGCGGGAGCAGATACGCAGTATTTT.

In DNA form, the CDR3 reads TGCGCCAGCAGCCAAGGGCTTGGGTACGGAATGAACACTGAAGCTTTCTTT. This translates into CASSQGLGYGMNTEAFF. The chain carries TRBV4-1 and TRBJ1-1; D remains ambiguous. Germline V lookup: CDR1 MGHRA, CDR2 YSYEKL. This CDR3 has 17 amino acids. Trimming left V 1 base short and J 0 bases short, with 15 bases between.

V and J are TRBV4-2 and TRBJ1-2; D remains unclear. The germline V gene has CDR1 LGHNA and CDR2 YNFKEQ. The V end was cut by 1 base, the J end by 4 bases, with 13 bases between. CDR3 length equals 15 residues. The CDR3 sequence is CASSQALREGYGYTF. CDR3 DNA: TGTGCCAGCAGCCAAGCCCTCAGAGAGGGCTATGGCTACACCTTC.

The chain combines TRBV20-1 with TRBJ2-3; D is unclear. Trimming shortened V by 6 bases and J by 7 bases, and 8 bases separated the two germline ends. There are 10 residues in the CDR3. Germline CDR1 reads DFQATT; CDR2 reads SNEGSKA (reference sequence). The DNA for the CDR3 is TGCAGTGCCTCGGATTATACGCAGTATTTT. This encodes CSASDYTQYF.

The chain is built from TRBV4-1 and TRBJ1-2, with 7 bases lining up with TRBD1. CDR1 MGHRA and CDR2 YSYEKL come from the germline V gene. Trimming cost V 1 base and J 7 bases; bases outside gene matches: 15. CDR3 size: 17 residues. This CDR3 is CASSQGTNRGPRGGYTF. The CDR3 DNA sequence: TGCGCCAGCAGCCAAGGAACTAACAGGGGACCCAGGGGTGGCTACACCTTC.

This clonotype was picked up one time. The chain employs TRBV20-1 and TRBJ2-5, with D possibly being TRBD2 (5 bases). Germline CDR1 and CDR2: DFQATT and SNEGSKA (reference sequence). Trimming cost V 4 bases and J 2 bases, with 17 bases left between them. The CDR3 totals 15 residues. The CDR3 DNA follows: TGCAGTGCTACGTCCCCGAGGGCGGCACAAGAGACCCAGTACTTC. Translated: CSATSPRAAQETQYF.